A selection of T cell receptor beta chains follows, all from one sample in a study of blood T cell repertoires in COVID-19. Generated by immunoSEQ multiplex PCR, the TCRdb table keeps only in-frame clones and is missing some. The data contain about 26,000 clones, roughly 90% of them singletons. Material: peripheral blood. Receptor source: a human donor in a cohort sampled during active COVID-19. Each CDR3 is given with its conserved first and last residue. Each record gives: CDR3 DNA, CDR3 protein, V gene, J gene, clone size, D gene. D genes are given only for firm matches. Some rows have no size entry. The others give once, few or many, or a class for an expanded clone.

TGTGCCAGCAGTATACGGACTAGCGGTTACAATGAGCAGTTCTTC	CASSIRTSGYNEQFF	TRBV28	TRBJ2-1	NA	TRBD2
TGTGCCAGCAGCAAACTGGGCCTAGCGGGACCTCTGTATTTT	CASSKLGLAGPLYF	TRBV21-1	TRBJ2-3	NA	NA
TGTGCCACCGAGGATAGCAATCAGCCCCAGCATTTT	CATEDSNQPQHF	TRBV19	TRBJ1-5	few	NA
TGTGCCAGCAGTGAAGCCCGGGCGGGGACCCAGTACTTC	CASSEARAGTQYF	TRBV6-1	TRBJ2-5	NA	NA
TGTGCCAGCAGCCACCGGGCCCCAGCGGGGGGAGAGCAGTACTTC	CASSHRAPAGGEQYF	TRBV3-1/TRBV3-2	TRBJ2-7	NA	TRBD2
TGTGCCAGCAGCTTTTTCAGGGAGGGTGAAAAACTGTTTTTT	CASSFFREGEKLFF	TRBV7-9	TRBJ1-4	NA	NA
TGTGCCAGCAGCCATTCCCGGGTCCCCTTGAATCAGCCCCAGCATTTT	CASSHSRVPLNQPQHF	TRBV9	TRBJ1-5	NA	NA
TGTGCCAGTAGTCCACAGGTATCCTACGAGCAGTACTTC	CASSPQVSYEQYF	TRBV19	TRBJ2-7	NA	NA
TGTGCCAGCAGCCAAGTAGCAGAGACCCAGTACTTC	CASSQVAETQYF	TRBV3-1/TRBV3-2	TRBJ2-5	NA	NA
TGTGCCAGCTCAGCAGAGGGAGAGACCCAGTACTTC	CASSAEGETQYF	TRBV18	TRBJ2-5	NA	NA
TGTGCCAGCAGTGAGGCGGGGTTTGGCAATGAGCAGTTCTTC	CASSEAGFGNEQFF	TRBV2	TRBJ2-1	few	NA
TGTGCCAGCAGCCCTACCCAGGGCGGGGGGGGGACCGGGGAGCTGTTTTTT	CASSPTQGGGGTGELFF	TRBV2	TRBJ2-2	NA	TRBD2
TGTGCCAGCAGACCCAGGGGCTTCTCTGGAAACACCATATATTTT	CASRPRGFSGNTIYF	TRBV6-5	TRBJ1-3	NA	NA
TGTGCCAGTAGTATCTTCACAGGGGGCATCGCAGATACGCAGTATTTT	CASSIFTGGIADTQYF	TRBV19	TRBJ2-3	NA	TRBD1
TGTGCCAGCAGGTTTACTGTTGGACAGGGGTCGTACGAGCAGTACTTC	CASRFTVGQGSYEQYF	TRBV28	TRBJ2-7	NA	TRBD1
TGCAGCGTTGCCTCACAGGGTTATGAAAAACTGTTTTTT	CSVASQGYEKLFF	TRBV29-1	TRBJ1-4	NA	NA
TGTGCCAGCAGCCCCCCCGGGGGATCCTCCTATAATTCACCCCTCCACTTT	CASSPPGGSSYNSPLHF	TRBV2	TRBJ1-6	NA	NA
TGTGCCAGCAGCTACACAGGCAATCAGCCCCAGCATTTT	CASSYTGNQPQHF	TRBV7-2	TRBJ1-5	NA	NA
TGTGCCAGCAGAACGCGGACAGGAAACACTGAAGCTTTCTTT	CASRTRTGNTEAFF	TRBV6-5	TRBJ1-1	NA	TRBD1
TGTGCCAGCAGCCTAGCGCACATTATAGACAGGGCAGAGACCCAGTACTTC	CASSLAHIIDRAETQYF	TRBV3-1/TRBV3-2	TRBJ2-5	NA	TRBD1
TGTGCCAGTAGTATAGGGCCAGAATATGGCTACACCTTC	CASSIGPEYGYTF	TRBV19	TRBJ1-2	once	NA
TGCAGCGTTGAAGATCGGTCAGGGGAGAACTATGGCTACACCTTC	CSVEDRSGENYGYTF	TRBV29-1	TRBJ1-2	NA	NA
TGTGCCATCACACAAGTGGGGGGGCAAAATGAGCAGTTCTTC	CAITQVGGQNEQFF	TRBV10-3	TRBJ2-1	NA	NA
TGTGCCAGCAGCTTGGGAACGGGGGGTCGGAATTCACCCCTCCACTTT	CASSLGTGGRNSPLHF	TRBV5-6	TRBJ1-6	medium-sized	NA
TGTGCCAGCAGTTCCTGGGACACCTACGAGCAGTACTTC	CASSSWDTYEQYF	TRBV12-3/TRBV12-4	TRBJ2-7	NA	NA
TGTGCCAGCAGTTACCAGGGCTACGAGCAGTACTTC	CASSYQGYEQYF	TRBV6-6	TRBJ2-7	NA	NA
TGTGCCAGCAGTCTCGGGGGGTCTCCGCAGTACTTC	CASSLGGSPQYF	TRBV28	TRBJ2-7	NA	TRBD2
TGTGCCAGCAGCCGCAGGGCAGGTGGTGGAAATCAGCCCCAGCATTTT	CASSRRAGGGNQPQHF	TRBV7-6	TRBJ1-5	NA	NA
TGTGCCAGCAGCTTGGGTCAGCGCACCTACGAGCAGTACTTC	CASSLGQRTYEQYF	TRBV7-2	TRBJ2-7	NA	NA
TGCGCCAGCAGCCCCGGGACAGGGACCTGGAACACCATATATTTT	CASSPGTGTWNTIYF	TRBV10-2	TRBJ1-3	NA	TRBD1
TGTGCCAGCAGCTCCGAGCGGGGGGGCTTCGACGAGCAGTACTTC	CASSSERGGFDEQYF	TRBV5-5	TRBJ2-7	NA	TRBD2
TGTGCCAGCAGTTACGCCAGGGCCGGCACCGGGGAGCTGTTTTTT	CASSYARAGTGELFF	TRBV6-5	TRBJ2-2	NA	NA
TGTGCCAGCAGTTTAGTATCAGGGGGTGAGCAGTTCTTC	CASSLVSGGEQFF	TRBV12-3/TRBV12-4	TRBJ2-1	NA	TRBD1
TGCGCCAGCAGCCAGAGACTCTGGGTAGCGGGCAGCACAGATACGCAGTATTTT	CASSQRLWVAGSTDTQYF	TRBV4-3	TRBJ2-3	NA	TRBD2
TGTGCCAGCTCACCTCCGGGACAATTCTACGAGCAGTACTTC	CASSPPGQFYEQYF	TRBV18	TRBJ2-7	NA	NA
TGTGCCAGAGTAGCGGGGGGCCTTCCCGGGGAGCTGTTTTTT	CARVAGGLPGELFF	TRBV19	TRBJ2-2	NA	TRBD2
TGTGCCAGCAGCCCCGACAGGGGAGGAACTATGAACACTGAAGCTTTCTTT	CASSPDRGGTMNTEAFF	TRBV5-8	TRBJ1-1	NA	TRBD1
TGTGCCAGCAGTAAAGCAGGGGCCTCTAACTATGGCTACACCTTC	CASSKAGASNYGYTF	TRBV28	TRBJ1-2	once	NA
TGTGCCAGCAGCTTGGATCCGGGGGTTTTGATCGGGGAGCTGTTTTTT	CASSLDPGVLIGELFF	TRBV5-4	TRBJ2-2	NA	NA
TGTGCCAGCAGCCGACAGCTCTGGAGAAACAATGAGCAGTTCTTC	CASSRQLWRNNEQFF	TRBV3-1/TRBV3-2	TRBJ2-1	NA	NA
TGTGCCAGCAGTTACTCACCGGGGTCCGGCACAGATACGCAGTATTTT	CASSYSPGSGTDTQYF	TRBV6-2/TRBV6-3	TRBJ2-3	NA	NA
TGTGCCAGCAGGGTTAGCGGGGGGACCGGGGAGCTGTTTTTT	CASRVSGGTGELFF	TRBV6-5	TRBJ2-2	NA	TRBD2
TGTGCCAGCAGCTTGTACCGCTTGGGACAGGGAACCGGGGAGCTGTTTTTT	CASSLYRLGQGTGELFF	TRBV5-6	TRBJ2-2	NA	TRBD1
TGCAGCGTTGAAGAGGGGGGGACTAGCACTTACGAGCAGTACTTC	CSVEEGGTSTYEQYF	TRBV29-1	TRBJ2-7	NA	TRBD2
TGTGCCAGCAGTTACCCCATCGGGACAGGTCTCAATGAGCAGTTCTTC	CASSYPIGTGLNEQFF	TRBV6-5	TRBJ2-1	NA	TRBD1
TGCGCCAGCAGCTCACAGGGACCTACCTACGAGCAGTACTTC	CASSSQGPTYEQYF	TRBV5-1	TRBJ2-7	NA	NA
TGTGCCAGCAGCCCCACTAGCGGGGAGGAGACCCAGTACTTC	CASSPTSGEETQYF	TRBV11-2	TRBJ2-5	NA	TRBD2